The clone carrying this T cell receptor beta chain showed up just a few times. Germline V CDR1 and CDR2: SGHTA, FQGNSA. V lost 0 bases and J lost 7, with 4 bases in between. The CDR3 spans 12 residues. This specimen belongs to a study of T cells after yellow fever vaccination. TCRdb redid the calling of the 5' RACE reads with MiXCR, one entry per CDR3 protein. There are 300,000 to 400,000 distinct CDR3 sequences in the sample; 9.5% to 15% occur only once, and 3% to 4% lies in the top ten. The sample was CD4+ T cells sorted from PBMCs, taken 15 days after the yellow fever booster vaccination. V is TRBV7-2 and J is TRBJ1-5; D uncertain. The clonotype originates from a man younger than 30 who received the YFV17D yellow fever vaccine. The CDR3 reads CASSLAHQPQHF. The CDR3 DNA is TGTGCCAGCAGCTTAGCGCACCAGCCCCAGCATTTT.